These 17 T cell receptor beta chains share one sample of origin, sequenced in a study of shared clonotypes between healthy human individuals. The repertoire was sequenced with immunoSEQ multiplex PCR; TCRdb's copy has only in-frame clones and lacks some. The sample has over a million clones; about 75% are singletons. Sample: memory CD4+ T cells sorted from blood. Subset noted: CD45RA-negative fraction. The source is a man in his late teens or twenties in good health.

This clone was seen once. This chain uses TRBV10-2 with TRBJ1-2; perhaps TRBD1 as D (5 bases). Trimming pared 6 bases from V and 11 bases from J, leaving 19 bases between. The germline CDR1 and CDR2 sequences are WSHSY and SAAADI. The CDR3 length is 13 residues. The CDR3 DNA is TGCGCCAGCAGGCTCGGGGCGGAGAGCAGTTACACCTTC. Translating gives CASRLGAESSYTF.

The chain has TRBV5-1 and TRBJ2-7; maybe TRBD1 (6 bases). The CDR3 loop spans 16 amino acids. Germline CDR1 is SGHRS and CDR2 is YFSETQ. V lost 4 bases and J lost 0, with 17 bases in between. The CDR3 coding sequence is TGCGCCAGCAGCCTCCAAGCGGCAGGGGTCTCCTACGAGCAGTACTTC. Translation gives CASSLQAAGVSYEQYF.

The chain uses TRBV19 and TRBJ1-6; D remains unclear. Deletions cut 3 bases from V and 7 bases from J, with 10 bases between. CDR3 length equals 14 residues. Germline V gives CDR1 LNHDA, CDR2 SQIVND (reference sequence). CDR3 loop: CASSIIEGNSPLHF. Here the CDR3 DNA reads TGTGCCAGTAGTATCATAGAGGGCAATTCACCCCTCCACTTT.

V is TRBV14 and J is TRBJ2-4, with D possibly called TRBD1 or TRBD2 (5 bases each). Germline CDR1 is SGHDN and CDR2 is FVKESK. The length of the CDR3 is 13 residues. V dropped 0 bases and J dropped 9 bases, with 9 bases sitting between them. CDR3 bases: TGTGCCAGCAGCCAAGATCGAGGGGTCATTCAGTACTTC. Protein: CASSQDRGVIQYF.

This clone was recorded only once. This chain uses TRBV29-1 with TRBJ2-7, with 9 bases identical to TRBD1. J gave up 6 bases and V 3 bases, and 9 bases lay outside the gene matches. The CDR3 extends over 14 amino acids. Germline V CDR1 and CDR2: SQVTM, ANQGSEA. This CDR3 reads CSVEGQGRLGEQYF. DNA for the CDR3: TGCAGCGTTGAGGGACAGGGTAGGCTCGGCGAGCAGTACTTC.

This chain uses TRBV7-2 with TRBJ2-5; D perhaps matches TRBD1 (5 bases). CDR3 size: 12 residues. The germline V gene has CDR1 SGHTA and CDR2 FQGNSA. V lost 5 bases and J 4 bases, leaving 8 bases between the germline ends. CDR3 DNA sequence: TGTGCCAGCAGCCGGACAACAGAGACCCAGTACTTC. Encoded protein: CASSRTTETQYF.

This clone was counted between two and nine times. The rearrangement links TRBV28 to TRBJ1-5, with no clear D. The germline CDR1 and CDR2 sequences are MDHEN and SYDVKM. V was clipped by 2 bases and J by 2 bases, with 7 bases between them. The CDR3 length is 14 residues. The CDR3 region has the DNA TGTGCCAGCAGTTTAGAGTACGGCAATCAGCCCCAGCATTTT. Translated: CASSLEYGNQPQHF.

The chain couples TRBV7-8 to TRBJ1-1; no reliable D call. Trimming left V 2 bases short and J 4 bases short, with 8 bases between. The CDR3 has 13 amino acids. CDR1 is SGHVS, CDR2 FQNEAQ, per germline. The CDR3 loop reads CASSLRVLTEAFF. For the CDR3, the DNA is TGTGCCAGCAGCTTAAGGGTACTCACTGAAGCTTTCTTT.

The J gene is TRBJ2-7, the V gene TRBV7-2, with TRBD2 as a possible D gene (6 bases). V was clipped by 1 base and J by 1 base, with 8 bases between them. This CDR3 is built from 14 residues. CDR1 and CDR2 (germline): SGHTA, FQGNSA. CDR3 nucleotide sequence: TGTGCCAGCAGCTTAGACGGGGGTTCCTACGAGCAGTACTTC. It specifies CASSLDGGSYEQYF.

The V and J genes are TRBV4-1 and TRBJ2-1; 7 nucleotides agree with TRBD1. The length of the CDR3 is 17 residues. From germline, CDR1 is MGHRA and CDR2 YSYEKL. J was trimmed by 3 bases and V by 3 bases; bases with no gene match: 11. The CDR3 loop is CASSHRGLGQNYNEQFF. In DNA form, the CDR3 reads TGCGCCAGCAGCCATCGAGGACTGGGACAGAACTACAATGAGCAGTTCTTC.

This clone was recorded only once. V usage is TRBV7-8 and J usage is TRBJ2-5; 16 bases agree with TRBD2. Trimming at V came to 3 bases and at J to 5 bases, leaving 6 bases not matched to a gene. The CDR3 length is 17 residues. The germline gives CDR1 SGHVS, CDR2 FQNEAQ. CDR3 DNA sequence: TGTGCCAGCAGCTTTGGGACTAGCGGGGGGGCGGGTGAGACCCAGTACTTC. This sequence encodes CASSFGTSGGAGETQYF.

On this clone: This is likely an artifact of a read error, given a far larger clone one base away. Other DNA sequences in this specimen translate into the identical CDR3. V is TRBV5-1 and J is TRBJ2-7; D is ambiguous. Trimming pared 0 bases from V and 2 bases from J, leaving 6 bases between. Germline values: CDR1 SGHRS, CDR2 YFSETQ. The CDR3 consists of 13 residues. DNA of the CDR3: TGCGCCAGCAGCTTGGTAGGGACCTACGAGCAGTACTTC. Amino acid sequence: CASSLVGTYEQYF.

This clone was seen ten or more times. V usage is TRBV7-8 and J usage is TRBJ2-7; D is ambiguous. Germline V gives CDR1 SGHVS, CDR2 FQNEAQ. V was cut by 5 bases and J by 3 bases, with 5 bases left in between. This CDR3 has 11 residues. This CDR3 reads CASSNFYEQYF. The CDR3 coding sequence is TGTGCCAGCAGCAATTTCTACGAGCAGTACTTC.

This rearrangement joins TRBV7-2 to TRBJ1-2; D unclear. Germline V gene data show CDR1 as SGHTA and CDR2 as FQGNSA. The CDR3 contains 13 residues. V was pared by 5 bases and J by 2 bases, with 9 bases between. DNA of the CDR3: TGTGCCAGCAGCCCTAGACACAACTATGGCTACACCTTC. It translates to CASSPRHNYGYTF.

The gene calls are TRBV14 and TRBJ1-2; D ambiguous. Deletions cut 0 bases from V and 9 bases from J, with 14 bases between. Germline CDR1 reads SGHDN; CDR2 reads FVKESK. This CDR3 has 14 residues. In DNA, the CDR3 is TGTGCCAGCAGCCAAGAGGTCAGCTCCTGGCGCTACACCTTC. The encoded protein is CASSQEVSSWRYTF.

This clone was recorded only once. The chain joins TRBV11-2 to TRBJ2-7, with TRBD2 matching over 8 bases. V shed 3 bases, J shed 1 base, and the junction held 2 bases outside the gene matches. This CDR3 is 14 amino acids long. In germline, CDR1 is SGHAT, CDR2 FQNNGV. CDR3 region: CASSFSGGSYEQYF. CDR3 in DNA: TGTGCCAGCAGCTTCTCGGGAGGGTCCTACGAGCAGTACTTC.

This clone was seen only once. The chain joins TRBV29-1 to TRBJ1-4; TRBD1 might be the D (6 bases). The CDR3 totals 13 residues. Germline loops: CDR1 SQVTM, CDR2 ANQGSEA. Trimming removed 1 base from V and 10 bases from J, with 13 bases in between. CDR3 in DNA: TGCAGCGTTGAAGGTGGGGGCGGTGGAAAACTGTTTTTT. Residues: CSVEGGGGGKLFF.